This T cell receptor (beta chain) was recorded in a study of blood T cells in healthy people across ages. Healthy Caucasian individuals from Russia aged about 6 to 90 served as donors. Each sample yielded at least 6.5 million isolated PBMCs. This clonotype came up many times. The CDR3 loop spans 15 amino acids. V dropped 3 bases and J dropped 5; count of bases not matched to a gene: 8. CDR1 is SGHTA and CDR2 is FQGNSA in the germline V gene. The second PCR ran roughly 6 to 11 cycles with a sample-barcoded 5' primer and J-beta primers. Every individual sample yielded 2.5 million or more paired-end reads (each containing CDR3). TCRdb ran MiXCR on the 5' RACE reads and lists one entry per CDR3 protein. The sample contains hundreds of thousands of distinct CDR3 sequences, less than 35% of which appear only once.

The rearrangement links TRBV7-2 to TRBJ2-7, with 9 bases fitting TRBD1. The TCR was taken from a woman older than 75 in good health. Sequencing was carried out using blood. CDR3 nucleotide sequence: TGTGCCAGCAGCTTGCCCCGGGACAGGGCTAACGAGCAGTACTTC. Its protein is CASSLPRDRANEQYF.